A single sample is the source of the 32 T cell receptor beta chains below, sequenced in a study of lung T cells in sarcoidosis with Löfgren's syndrome. TCRdb ran MiXCR on the reads and lists one entry per CDR3 protein. The sample lists around 60,000 distinct CDR3 sequences; around 21% were seen once. Sequencing was performed on CD4+ T cells from PBMCs. The receptor source for this set is a human donor with sarcoidosis (Löfgren's syndrome or another form), or a control subject (not recorded which).

The genes are TRBV3-1 and TRBJ2-5; 9 bases match TRBD1. The CDR3 consists of 15 residues. Germline-derived CDR1 and CDR2 are LGHDT and YNNKEL (reference sequence). V was pared by 5 bases and J by 5 bases, with 9 bases of the junction left unmatched. CDR3 nucleotide sequence: TGTGCCAGCAGCACCGGGACAGGGAATCTCGAGACCCAGTACTTC. Its protein product is CASSTGTGNLETQYF.

The gene calls are TRBV30 and TRBJ2-7; 10 positions agree with TRBD1. Losses at the gene ends were 5 bases for V and 4 bases for J; bases not matched to a gene: 5. This CDR3 spans 13 amino acids. Per the germline V gene, CDR1 is GTSNPN and CDR2 is SVGIG (reference sequence). This chain's CDR3 is CAWRRDRGYEQYF. In DNA form, the CDR3 reads TGTGCCTGGCGCCGGGACAGGGGTTACGAGCAGTACTTC.

This clonotype was seen many times. The gene calls are TRBV2 and TRBJ1-4, with D unclear. In germline, CDR1 is SNHLY, CDR2 FYNNEI. V dropped 8 bases and J dropped 0 bases, with 13 bases sitting between them. This CDR3 region has 15 residues. In DNA form, the CDR3 reads TGTGCCAGCTCAACGGCAAGCGCAACTAATGAAAAACTGTTTTTT. Translating it yields CASSTASATNEKLFF.

This clonotype was seen a handful of times. V gene TRBV4-3 combines with J gene TRBJ2-1, with D uncertain. The CDR3 is 17 amino acids. V lost 1 base, J lost 0 bases, and 13 bases lay in between. Germline V gene sequence: CDR1 LGHNA, CDR2 YSLEER. DNA for the CDR3: TGCGCCAGCAGCCAAGCCCTACTGGCGGCCTCCTACAATGAGCAGTTCTTC. It encodes CASSQALLAASYNEQFF.

The chain links TRBV3-1 to TRBJ2-2; D may match TRBD1 or TRBD2 (5 bases each). Germline CDR1 LGHDT, CDR2 YNNKEL (reference sequence). The CDR3 contains 12 residues. The V end was cut by 3 bases, the J end by 10 bases, with 9 bases between. CDR3 sequence reads: CASSQGRAELFF. The CDR3 DNA sequence: TGTGCCAGCAGCCAGGGGCGGGCGGAGCTGTTTTTT.

This clonotype was picked up many times. This chain joins TRBV27 and TRBJ1-1; D is uncertain. This CDR3 region has 14 residues. Per the germline V gene, CDR1 is MNHEY and CDR2 is SMNVEV (reference sequence). With 2 bases removed from V and 6 bases from J, the gap between germline ends came to 13 bases. The CDR3 sequence: CASSLTGMVPEAFF. CDR3 bases: TGTGCCAGCAGTTTAACCGGGATGGTTCCTGAAGCTTTCTTT.

This clonotype was detected once. At one boundary the junction diverges from the germline segment, which might be a read error. The gene calls are TRBV7-9 and TRBJ2-7; no clear D. The CDR3 has 16 amino acids. Germline V gene sequence: CDR1 SEHNR, CDR2 FQNEAQ (reference sequence). CDR3 coding DNA: TGTGCCAGCAGCTTAGCGCGCCCAGATTACGCCTACGGGCAGTACTTC. This sequence encodes CASSLARPDYAYGQYF.

The V and J genes are TRBV7-2 and TRBJ2-7, with TRBD2 matching over 8 bases. J was trimmed by 1 base and V by 5 bases; bases with no gene match: 10. The CDR3 covers 16 residues. Looked up from germline, CDR1 is SGHTA and CDR2 is FQGNSA. The CDR3 reads CASSQSAGVVSYEQYF. In nucleotides, the CDR3 is TGTGCCAGCAGCCAATCAGCGGGAGTGGTGTCCTACGAGCAGTACTTC.

This clonotype has just one count. A read error is possible here, since a much larger clone lies one base away. The chain couples TRBV6-6 to TRBJ1-6, with no clear D. CDR1 and CDR2 from the germline V gene are MNHNY and SVGAGI (reference sequence). V was cut by 0 bases and J by 15 bases, with 15 bases left in between. The CDR3 runs 14 residues. Written as DNA, the CDR3 is TGTGCCAGCAGTTACTCGAACAGAGACGACCTCCTCCACTTT. Translation gives CASSYSNRDDLLHF.

This clonotype came up many times. The chain carries TRBV6-1 and TRBJ2-3, with 7 bases lining up with TRBD2. The trim removed 5 bases at V and 5 bases at J, leaving 19 bases unmatched. The germline V gene has CDR1 MNHNS and CDR2 SASEGT. The CDR3 spans 18 residues. Here the CDR3 DNA reads TGTGCCAGCAGTTCGCCTAGGGCGGGGGATTCCGGACGAGATACGCAGTATTTT. The encoded protein is CASSSPRAGDSGRDTQYF.

This clonotype was observed a few times. The chain is built from TRBV5-1 and TRBJ2-3; TRBD1 matches 8 bases. This CDR3 has 13 amino acids. V lost 3 bases, J lost 6 bases, and 3 bases stayed unmatched. Germline V CDR1 and CDR2: SGHRS, YFSETQ. The CDR3 here is CASSWTGPDTQYF. CDR3 in DNA: TGCGCCAGCAGCTGGACAGGGCCCGATACGCAGTATTTT. The variable domain in full, completed from reference TRBV5-1 and TRBJ2-3, reads KAGVTQTPRYLIKTRGQQVTLSCSPISGHRSVSWYQQTPGQGLQFLFEYFSETQRNKGNFPGRFSGRQFSNSRSEMNVSTLELGDSALYLCASSWTGPDTQYFGPGTRLTVL.

With regard to this clonotype: One base away lies a much larger clone, so this may be a sequencing read error. The V gene is TRBV28, the J gene TRBJ2-3; 10 bases align to TRBD2. After removal of 11 bases from V and 3 bases from J, the junction contained 8 bases not matched to a gene. Germline V gene data show CDR1 as MDHEN and CDR2 as SYDVKM. This CDR3 is 14 amino acids long. The chain's CDR3 is CAVSSGSGTDTQYF. The CDR3, as DNA: TGTGCCGTTTCTAGCGGGAGTGGGACAGATACGCAGTATTTT.

This clonotype was found many times. The V and J genes are TRBV12-3 or TRBV12-4 and TRBJ2-5, with 10 bases identical to TRBD2. The CDR3 sequence is 15 residues long. V lost 7 bases and J lost 4; bases outside the gene matches: 9. The CDR3 DNA is TGTGCCAGCAAAACTGGGACTAGCGCCATAGAGACCCAGTACTTC. This translates into CASKTGTSAIETQYF.

This clonotype appeared once. A single base separates this from a much larger clone, so it may be a read error. The chain is built from TRBV18 and TRBJ1-4, with D unclear. Germline assignment: CDR1 KGHSH and CDR2 LQKENI. CDR3 length equals 14 residues. DNA of the CDR3: TGTGCCAGCTCACCAAAAATCGAGAATGAAAAACTGTCTTTT. Translated, it gives CASSPKIENEKLSF.

The chain joins TRBV12-3 or TRBV12-4 to TRBJ2-3, with TRBD1 matching 8 bases. This CDR3 has 15 amino acids. V was clipped by 3 bases and J by 5 bases; unmatched bases: 7. The CDR3 coding sequence is TGTGCCAGCAGTTTTAAGAGACAGGGGTTAGATACGCAGTATTTT. This sequence encodes CASSFKRQGLDTQYF.

This chain connects TRBV19 to TRBJ2-3; no definite D call. CDR1 LNHDA and CDR2 SQIVND come from the germline V gene (reference sequence). V lost 6 bases, J lost 1 base, and 14 bases lay in between. There are 15 residues in the CDR3. CDR3 nucleotide sequence: TGTGCCAGTAGGTCACGAGGACGGGGCACAGATACGCAGTATTTT. This translates into CASRSRGRGTDTQYF.

This clonotype has at least ten counts. This chain links TRBV27 with TRBJ1-6; perhaps TRBD1 as D (6 bases). The CDR3 extends over 16 amino acids. Trimming removed 6 bases at V and 5 bases at J, with 17 bases between. Germline V gene sequence: CDR1 MNHEY, CDR2 SMNVEV (reference sequence). The CDR3, as DNA: TGTGCCAGCAGCCTCTCCCACAGGGAGGATAATTCACCCCTCCACTTT. The encoded protein is CASSLSHREDNSPLHF.

The J gene is TRBJ1-6, the V gene TRBV7-2; D call uncertain. This CDR3 contains 12 residues. The V gene lost 5 bases and the J gene lost 10 bases, with 9 bases spanning the gap. Looked up from germline, CDR1 is SGHTA and CDR2 is FQGNSA. The CDR3 here is CASSLLESPLHF. The CDR3 coding sequence is TGTGCCAGCAGCCTACTTGAATCACCCCTCCACTTT.

There are a few counts of this clonotype. The V and J genes are TRBV19 and TRBJ1-5, with no clear D. This CDR3 spans 14 amino acids. The germline V gene has CDR1 LNHDA and CDR2 SQIVND (reference sequence). Trimming removed 5 bases from V and 0 bases from J, with 8 bases in between. CDR3 coding DNA: TGTGCCAGTAGTTCTCCATATAGCAATCAGCCCCAGCATTTT. Its protein product is CASSSPYSNQPQHF.

This chain uses TRBV19 with TRBJ1-5; tentatively, D is TRBD1 (5 bases). Germline CDR1 is LNHDA and CDR2 is SQIVND (reference sequence). V lost 6 bases to trimming and J lost 2 bases, with 14 bases between them. This CDR3 spans 15 amino acids. The CDR3 bases are TGTGCCAGTAGGCCAGGGTCATTGGGCAATCAGCCCCAGCATTTT. This gives the protein CASRPGSLGNQPQHF.

The chain carries TRBV14 and TRBJ1-6, with TRBD1 as a possible D gene (6 bases). There are 15 residues in the CDR3. The V gene lost 0 bases and the J gene lost 7 bases, with 10 bases spanning the gap. The V gene's germline CDR1 is SGHDN and CDR2 FVKESK. The CDR3 DNA follows: TGTGCCAGCAGCCAAGAGATCAGGGGCAATTCACCCCTCCACTTT. The encoded protein is CASSQEIRGNSPLHF.

Details on this clonotype: A much larger clone is a single base away; this may be a read error. This CDR3 fails to terminate in the conserved phenylalanine or tryptophan, so it likely reflects a read error. The genes are TRBV27 and TRBJ1-1, with 7 positions matching TRBD1. CDR1 is MNHEY, CDR2 SMNVEV, per germline (reference sequence). The CDR3 extends over 16 amino acids. J gave up 0 bases and V 5 bases, and 9 bases lay outside the gene matches. Here the CDR3 DNA reads TGTGCCAGCAGTCAGGACAGGTTGAGAATGAACACTGAAGCTTTCTCT. Its protein is CASSQDRLRMNTEAFS.

This clonotype appeared many times. CDR3 in amino acids: CASSQGEIAKNIQYF. DNA for the CDR3: TGCGCCAGCAGCCAAGGGGAGATAGCCAAAAACATTCAGTACTTC. The chain employs TRBV4-1 and TRBJ2-4, with D maybe TRBD2 (5 bases). The CDR3 is 15 amino acids. Germline V gives CDR1 MGHRA, CDR2 YSYEKL. Trimming removed 1 base from V and 0 bases from J, with 7 bases in between.

This clonotype occurred many times. V usage is TRBV10-3 and J usage is TRBJ1-5, with no clear D. The ends were cut back, 2 bases at V and 2 bases at J, with 7 bases in the middle. CDR3 size: 14 residues. CDR1 is ENHRY and CDR2 is SYGVKD in the germline V gene. For the CDR3, the DNA is TGTGCCATCAGTGAGGGGCAGGGCAATCAGCCCCAGCATTTT. Amino acids: CAISEGQGNQPQHF.

In this sample, this clonotype turned up many times. The V gene is TRBV7-2, the J gene TRBJ1-1; unclear D gene. CDR1 and CDR2 (germline): SGHTA, FQGNSA. Trimming left V 1 base short and J 11 bases short, with 20 bases between. The length of the CDR3 is 15 residues. CDR3 in DNA: TGTGCCAGCAGCTTAGAATTTGGTTGGGGAGTTGGCGCTTTCTTT. This codes for CASSLEFGWGVGAFF.

The chain couples TRBV18 to TRBJ1-5, with a tentative D call TRBD1 (6 bases). V lost 3 bases to trimming and J lost 1 base, with 13 bases between them. The CDR3 spans 16 residues. Looked up from germline, CDR1 is KGHSH and CDR2 is LQKENI. CDR3 DNA sequence: TGTGCCAGCTCACCCAACGGGGGCAGGAGCAATCAGCCCCAGCATTTT. Its translation is CASSPNGGRSNQPQHF.

Remarks on this clonotype: The germline gene is not matched at one end of the junction; a read error may be the cause. The chain uses TRBV5-1 and TRBJ1-4; a possible D gene is TRBD1 (5 bases). The CDR3 runs 16 residues. Germline CDR1 SGHRS, CDR2 YFSETQ. The CDR3 DNA reads as TGCGCCAGCAGCCCCGGGACCCTATCAACTAGTGAAAAACTGTTTTTT. Its protein product is CASSPGTLSTSEKLFF.

The rearrangement uses TRBV7-9 and TRBJ2-7, with D possibly matching TRBD1 (5 bases). CDR1 is SEHNR, CDR2 FQNEAQ, per germline (reference sequence). Trimming pared 5 bases from V and 7 bases from J, leaving 21 bases between. The CDR3 has 15 amino acids. The CDR3, as DNA: TGTGCCAGCAGCCCAGAAGGGCAGGGCCCACCTGAGCAGTACGTC. This encodes CASSPEGQGPPEQYV.

This chain joins TRBV10-3 and TRBJ1-6, with D maybe TRBD1 (5 bases). The CDR3 totals 16 residues. Germline V gene sequence: CDR1 ENHRY, CDR2 SYGVKD. Trimming stripped 3 bases from V and 1 base from J, with 10 bases between. This chain's CDR3 is CAISDQGVSYNSPLHF. For the CDR3, the DNA is TGTGCCATCAGTGACCAGGGAGTTTCCTATAATTCACCCCTCCACTTT.

A note on this clonotype: Here the CDR3 omits its conserved ending phenylalanine or tryptophan, so a read error is the likely source. The chain combines TRBV6-2 or TRBV6-3 with TRBJ1-4; unclear D gene. The CDR3 consists of 15 residues. V lost 5 bases, J lost 0 bases, and 10 bases lay in between. Germline lookup yields CDR1 MNHEY and CDR2 SVGEGT. The CDR3 DNA reads as TGTGCCAGCAGTCTTTACACAGCAACTAATGAAAAACTGTTTCTT. Translating it yields CASSLYTATNEKLFL.

As for this clonotype: Possible read error: a much larger clone is one base away. The conserved phenylalanine or tryptophan is not found at the CDR3 terminus, so this likely reflects a read error. The V and J genes are TRBV12-3 or TRBV12-4 and TRBJ1-4; D gene unclear. The ends were cut back, 6 bases at V and 8 bases at J, with 16 bases in the middle. The CDR3 runs to 14 residues. The CDR3 DNA sequence: TGTGCCAGCAGGGCGGAGGGCTGGAGCGAAAAACTGTTTTCT. The encoded protein is CASRAEGWSEKLFS.

The rearrangement uses TRBV30 and TRBJ1-2; D is unclear. V was shortened by 1 base and J by 1 base, with 7 bases between the two germline ends. The CDR3 spans 13 residues. Germline assignment: CDR1 GTSNPN and CDR2 SVGIG (reference sequence). CDR3 DNA sequence: TGTGCCTGGAGTGAAGACGGTAACTATGGCTACACCTTC. This sequence encodes CAWSEDGNYGYTF.